This T cell receptor beta chain was captured by sequencing in a study of glioma-infiltrating T cells. TCR alpha and beta CDR3 regions were amplified from RNA using iRepertoire nested multiplex PCR. Tissue mRNA or PBMC total RNA, roughly 85-450 ng, went into one-step reverse transcription and amplification. TCRdb called the multiplex PCR reads again in MiXCR, with one record for every CDR3 protein. In the table there are roughly 120,000 distinct CDR3 sequences, 25% to 30% of which are singletons. Germline loops: CDR1 LNHDA, CDR2 SQIVND (reference sequence). V was clipped by 6 bases and J by 2 bases, with 13 bases between them. The CDR3 has 14 amino acids. This clonotype has at least ten counts.

V usage is TRBV19 and J usage is TRBJ1-1; D might be TRBD1 (6 bases). The sample consisted of glioma tissue, nonneoplastic brain tissue, or PBMCs (not recorded which). This TCR came from a human donor with low-grade glioma or glioblastoma, undergoing nonglioma brain surgery, or in good health (not recorded which). Here the CDR3 reads CASRRTVVNTEAFF. In nucleotides, the CDR3 is TGTGCCAGTAGGAGGACAGTAGTAAACACTGAAGCTTTCTTT.